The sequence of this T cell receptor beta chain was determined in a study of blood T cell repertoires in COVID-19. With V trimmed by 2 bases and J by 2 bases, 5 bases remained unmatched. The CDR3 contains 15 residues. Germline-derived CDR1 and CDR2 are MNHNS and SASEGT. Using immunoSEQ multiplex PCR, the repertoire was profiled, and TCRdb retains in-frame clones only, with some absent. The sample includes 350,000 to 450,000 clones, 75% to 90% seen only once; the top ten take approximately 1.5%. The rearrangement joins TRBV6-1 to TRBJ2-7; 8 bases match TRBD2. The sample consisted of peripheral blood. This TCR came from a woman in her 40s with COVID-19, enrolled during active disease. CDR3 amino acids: CASSERGLVPYEQYF. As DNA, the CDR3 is TGTGCCAGCAGTGAAAGGGGACTAGTCCCCTACGAGCAGTACTTC.